The rows below give T cell receptor beta chains drawn from one sample of a study of shared clonotypes between healthy human individuals. Produced via immunoSEQ multiplex PCR; TCRdb's table is partial and in-frame only. The sample gives around 2,000,000 clones, 90% to 95% of which show up once; over 1.5% is in the top ten. Sequencing was carried out using naive CD8+ T cells from PBMCs. These receptors all stem from a man aged 18 to 30 in good health. Some clones in this sample may be carry-over from other donors' samples. CDR3s include the opening cysteine and the closing phenylalanine or tryptophan. A D gene is named only where the DNA matches it firmly. Not every row has a clone size; where given, it reads once, few, many or a size class.

CDR3 protein	CDR3 DNA	D gene	V gene	J gene	clone size
CASAPARGRETQYF	TGTGCCAGCGCTCCAGCCCGCGGAAGAGAGACCCAGTACTTC	.	TRBV7-9	TRBJ2-5	.
CASRVGGSNQPQHF	TGTGCCAGCAGGGTGGGGGGTAGCAATCAGCCCCAGCATTTT	.	TRBV27	TRBJ1-5	.
CASSTGQGRWYEQYF	TGTGCCAGCAGCACGGGACAGGGAAGATGGTACGAGCAGTACTTC	TRBD1	TRBV13	TRBJ2-7	.
CASSETDQFGYTF	TGTGCCAGCAGTGAGACAGACCAATTTGGCTACACCTTC	.	TRBV6-1	TRBJ1-2	.
CASRTRHSSWNEQFF	TGTGCCAGCAGAACCAGGCACTCCTCGTGGAATGAGCAGTTCTTC	.	TRBV2	TRBJ2-1	.
CASRPGSGGGPQHF	TGCGCCAGCAGGCCCGGATCTGGAGGTGGGCCCCAGCATTTT	.	TRBV10-2	TRBJ1-5	.
CASRPKGQVYYGYTF	TGTGCCAGCAGGCCCAAGGGACAGGTTTACTATGGCTACACCTTC	TRBD1	TRBV6-1	TRBJ1-2	once
CASSTRQGYEQYF	TGTGCCAGTAGTACGAGACAGGGCTACGAGCAGTACTTC	TRBD1	TRBV19	TRBJ2-7	.
CASSGHHTGELFF	TGTGCCAGCAGCGGACACCACACCGGGGAGCTGTTTTTT	.	TRBV14	TRBJ2-2	.
CASSQERGVRGTGELFF	TGCGCCAGCAGCCAAGAGAGGGGAGTCAGGGGCACCGGGGAGCTGTTTTTT	.	TRBV4-1	TRBJ2-2	.
CASSPSVGGPVTQYF	TGTGCCAGCAGTCCCTCGGTGGGGGGCCCGGTGACCCAGTACTTC	.	TRBV2	TRBJ2-5	.
CASSEAQTIQEETQYF	TGTGCCAGCAGTGAAGCGCAGACGATCCAAGAGGAGACCCAGTACTTC	.	TRBV2	TRBJ2-5	.
CASSYHSNQPQHF	TGTGCCAGCAGTTACCATAGCAATCAGCCCCAGCATTTT	.	TRBV6-6	TRBJ1-5	.
CASSLEWQEETQYF	TGTGCCAGCAGCTTAGAGTGGCAGGAAGAGACCCAGTACTTC	.	TRBV11-2	TRBJ2-5	once
CASSSPPQTSINEQFF	TGTGCCAGCAGTTCACCCCCACAGACTAGTATCAATGAGCAGTTCTTC	.	TRBV28	TRBJ2-1	.
CAISESRDYSSYNEQFF	TGTGCCATCAGTGAGTCTCGGGACTACAGCTCCTACAATGAGCAGTTCTTC	TRBD2	TRBV10-3	TRBJ2-1	.
CASSITDRGGTEAFF	TGTGCCAGCAGCATCACCGACAGGGGTGGCACTGAAGCTTTCTTT	TRBD1	TRBV28	TRBJ1-1	.
CASSPLAAGGWADTQYF	TGTGCCAGCAGCCCTCTAGCCGCGGGAGGGTGGGCAGATACGCAGTATTTT	TRBD2	TRBV14	TRBJ2-3	.
CASSLEGLSTDTQYF	TGTGCCAGCAGCTTAGAAGGGTTAAGCACAGATACGCAGTATTTT	.	TRBV13	TRBJ2-3	once
CASSYSVGELFF	TGTGCCAGCAGTTACTCTGTCGGGGAGCTGTTTTTT	.	TRBV6-5	TRBJ2-2	few